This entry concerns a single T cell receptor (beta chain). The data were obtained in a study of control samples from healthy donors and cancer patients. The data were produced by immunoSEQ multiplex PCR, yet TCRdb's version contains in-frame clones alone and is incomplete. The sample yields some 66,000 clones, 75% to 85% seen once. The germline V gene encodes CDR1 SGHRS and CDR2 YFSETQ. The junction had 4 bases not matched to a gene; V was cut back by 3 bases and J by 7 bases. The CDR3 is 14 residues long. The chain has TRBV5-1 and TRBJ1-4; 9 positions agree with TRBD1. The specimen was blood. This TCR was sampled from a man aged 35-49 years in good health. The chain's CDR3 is CASSYDRGGEKLFF. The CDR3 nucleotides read TGCGCCAGCAGCTATGACAGGGGGGGTGAAAAACTGTTTTTT.